This entry describes one T cell receptor beta chain. No cognate antigen has been identified for it. Base qualities are not at hand, and no much larger clone is one base apart. Each collaborating institution followed its own protocols to collect whole blood in K2EDTA tubes. For TCRbeta analysis, collaborator samples were shipped as frozen whole blood, as isolated PBMCs, or as DNA extracted from either sample type. The sample comes from a study of blood T cell repertoires in COVID-19 (dated by TCRdb to the early 2020s). As for the study more broadly: The collaborator samples originated in the United States, Italy and Spain and spanned the acute and convalescent phases of COVID-19. Samples were obtained from the ongoing ImmuneRACE study (first 160 participants) and from some 1,300 subjects provided by 6 global collaborators. A freely available public database, intended as a resource for researchers studying the immune response to SARS-CoV-2, is where the repertoires were released. Sample metadata almost always included a de-identified subject ID, COVID-19 status, age in years and sex. The dataset comprised deeply sampled blood TCRbeta repertoires from subjects exposed to, actively infected with, or recovered from COVID-19. The material from the prospective study consisted of cDNA or gDNA derived from T cells, B-cell-depleted T cells, or PBMCs. Where available, HLA class I and class II types were taken from metadata supplied by the sample provider and were not determined by assay-based typing. What the research found in general, with its limitations: The quantity of clinical and demographic metadata differed by source and by participant and was supplied without curation.

TCRbeta CDR3 regions were amplified from genomic DNA by means of the immunoSEQ Assay, a bias-controlled multiplex PCR. Processing in the source paper ran as follows. The number of nucleated cells in each sample was estimated from the amplification of reference gene primers within the assay. To quantify the absolute abundance of each unique TCRbeta CDR3 rearrangement, sequence reads were collapsed and filtered. For each sample, productive Simpson clonality was calculated as the square root of Simpson's diversity index across productive rearrangements. TCRdb took over this immuneACCESS table, retaining in-frame rearrangements with V and J assigned. Such tables are incomplete; in checked studies, under half of the missing clones stem from an unresolved V gene, and the remainder is unexplained. The V and J calls and clone size are taken from that table; D and trimming were inferred from the DNA. The sample has fewer than 85,000 clones on record, 80% to 90% of them singletons. Roughly 4.8% of the sample rests with the top ten.

Reading the germline V gene gives CDR1 SGHTA and CDR2 FQGNSA. The CDR3, cysteine through phenylalanine, is 16 amino acids long. This entry keeps only the CDR3 DNA: 48 bases, framed from base 1. Here V drops 3 bases and J drops 5 bases, and the junction holds 6 bases not matched to any gene. The sample taken for sequencing was peripheral blood. This sequence uses TRBV7-2 and TRBJ2-1; TRBD2 agrees with 11 junctional bases. This TCR derives from a woman older than 75 with active or convalescent COVID-19. The CDR3 corresponds to CASSFRTSGRNNEQFF. Read as DNA, the sequence is TGTGCCAGCAGCTTTAGGACTAGCGGGCGAAACAATGAGCAGTTCTTC.